The 30 T cell receptor beta chains below come from one sample, sequenced in a study of shared clonotypes between healthy human individuals. Terminally differentiated effector memory CD45RA+ cells were left out of the naive CD8 fraction, which was CD45RO-negative and positively selected for CCR7. Clones were read by immunoSEQ multiplex PCR, and TCRdb kept only the in-frame ones, dropping some. The sample records 1.5 million to 2.5 million clones, just under 95% being singletons. Input material: naive CD8+ T cells sorted from blood. These receptor sequences come from a man between 18 and 29 years old in good health.

The genes are TRBV6-1 and TRBJ2-7; tentatively, D is TRBD1 or TRBD2 (6 bases each). V lost 7 bases to trimming and J lost 0 bases, with 10 bases between them. The germline CDR1 and CDR2 sequences are MNHNS and SASEGT. The CDR3 contains 13 residues. CDR3 sequence reads: CASTGASSYEQYF. The DNA for the CDR3 is TGTGCCAGCACGGGGGCGAGCTCCTACGAGCAGTACTTC.

The J gene is TRBJ2-3, the V gene TRBV5-6; D is unclear. CDR1 is SGHDT and CDR2 is YYEEEE in the germline V gene. The V end was cut by 0 bases, the J end by 2 bases, with 7 bases between. This CDR3 has 14 residues. Here the CDR3 reads CASSLVAPTDTQYF. The CDR3 nucleotides read TGTGCCAGCAGCTTGGTCGCGCCCACAGATACGCAGTATTTT.

The chain carries TRBV7-8 and TRBJ1-1; TRBD1 matches 8 bases. CDR3 length equals 13 residues. Germline CDR1 SGHVS, CDR2 FQNEAQ. The V and J ends lost 4 bases and 8 bases, in that order; junction bases with no gene match: 6. Written as DNA, the CDR3 is TGTGCCAGCAGCTCAGCCGGACAGGGAGAAGCTTTCTTT. It codes for CASSSAGQGEAFF.

Note on this clone: The same CDR3 arises from other DNA sequences in this sample as well. This rearrangement joins TRBV4-3 to TRBJ2-5; D perhaps matches TRBD1 (5 bases). This CDR3 comprises 15 residues. Germline CDR1 is LGHNA and CDR2 is YSLEER. Trimming stripped 4 bases from V and 2 bases from J, with 14 bases between. The DNA of the CDR3 is TGCGCCAGCAGCCGTCTCACAGGTCCTCAAGAGACCCAGTACTTC. Protein sequence: CASSRLTGPQETQYF.

V is TRBV21-1 and J is TRBJ2-7; the table's D call of TRBD1 was not tested on the DNA. TRBV21-1 is reported as a pseudogene. The CDR3 length is 15 residues. The CDR3 region has the DNA TGTGCCAGCAGCAAAGCCCTCGGACAGATATACGAGCAGTACTTC. Translating it yields CASSKALGQIYEQYF.

This clone appeared a single time. The chain carries TRBV4-1 and TRBJ2-1; 7 positions agree with TRBD1. The V and J ends lost 10 bases and 6 bases, in that order; junction bases with no gene match: 12. CDR1 MGHRA and CDR2 YSYEKL come from the germline V gene. There are 14 residues in the CDR3. CDR3 DNA sequence: TGCGCCACAGCAGATACAGGGGTGATCAATGAGCAGTTCTTC. Protein sequence: CATADTGVINEQFF.

The rearrangement joins TRBV7-9 to TRBJ2-1, with 8 bases fitting TRBD2. Germline V lookup: CDR1 SEHNR, CDR2 FQNEAQ (reference sequence). The V and J ends lost 10 bases and 5 bases, in that order; junction bases with no gene match: 4. This CDR3 comprises 12 residues. CDR3 nucleotides: TGTGCCACCAGTAGCGGGGACAATGAGCAGTTCTTC. It translates to CATSSGDNEQFF.

J is TRBJ2-2 and V is TRBV6-6; D gene ambiguous. Germline V lookup: CDR1 MNHNY, CDR2 SVGAGI (reference sequence). The V end was cut by 7 bases, the J end by 0 bases, with 15 bases between. The CDR3 runs to 16 residues. The CDR3 nucleotides are TGTGCCAGCACCGGGCTGGGGAAGACGAACACCGGGGAGCTGTTTTTT. It specifies CASTGLGKTNTGELFF.

The chain recombines TRBV7-6 with TRBJ2-5; D gene ambiguous. Looked up from germline, CDR1 is SGHVS and CDR2 is FNYEAQ. This CDR3 region has 13 residues. Trimming cost V 3 bases and J 4 bases, with 9 bases left between them. The CDR3 DNA reads as TGTGCCAGCAGCTTGAGGTCGGGAGAGACCCAGTACTTC. Protein product: CASSLRSGETQYF.

This clone was counted only a few times. Without the conserved terminal phenylalanine or tryptophan, this CDR3 likely stems from a read error. The limits of the CDR3 on the DNA are not certain, so only TCRdb's listed CDR3 is given. The CDR3 reads CASSDWQGLTHTL. The chain recombines TRBV6-1 with TRBJ1-3; the D call of TRBD1 is as the table states it, not checked on the DNA. The V gene's germline CDR1 is MNHNS and CDR2 SASEGT. The CDR3 spans 13 amino acids, including both terminal residues.

The V call is TRBV11-2, the J call TRBJ2-3; possible D gene TRBD1, 6 bases. V lost 6 bases and J 1 base, leaving 14 bases between the germline ends. This CDR3 contains 15 residues. CDR1 is SGHAT and CDR2 is FQNNGV in the germline V gene. The DNA for the CDR3 is TGTGCCAGCAGGCCGGGGTCAGGGGGCACAGATACGCAGTATTTT. The encoded protein is CASRPGSGGTDTQYF.

The sample holds one count of this clone. This CDR3 is also generated by other DNA sequences in the sample. V is TRBV4-1 and J is TRBJ2-7; D uncertain. Germline V gene sequence: CDR1 MGHRA, CDR2 YSYEKL. V lost 3 bases and J 0 bases, leaving 12 bases between the germline ends. This CDR3 spans 15 amino acids. The CDR3 protein is CASSQDPPGSYEQYF. In DNA form, the CDR3 reads TGCGCCAGCAGCCAGGATCCTCCAGGCTCCTACGAGCAGTACTTC.

This chain connects TRBV7-6 to TRBJ2-1; D possibly matches TRBD1 or TRBD2 (7 bases each). V lost 5 bases to trimming and J lost 3 bases, with 17 bases between them. Germline V gene data show CDR1 as SGHVS and CDR2 as FNYEAQ. The CDR3 is made up of 16 amino acids. CDR3 amino acids: CASSLLQGGDYNEQFF. The CDR3 DNA is TGTGCCAGCAGCCTACTTCAGGGGGGGGACTACAATGAGCAGTTCTTC.

The chain carries TRBV4-2 and TRBJ2-3; 8 bases align to TRBD2. The CDR3 is made up of 16 amino acids. V dropped 0 bases and J dropped 4; count of bases not matched to a gene: 6. Germline CDR1 and CDR2: LGHNA and YNFKEQ. The CDR3 sequence: CASSQEAGGSADTQYF. DNA of the CDR3: TGTGCCAGCAGCCAAGAGGCGGGGGGAAGCGCAGATACGCAGTATTTT.

The rearrangement links TRBV10-2 to TRBJ2-1; 9 bases match TRBD2. V shed 11 bases and J 7 bases; nucleotides not matched to a gene: 9. This CDR3 has 13 residues. The germline gives CDR1 WSHSY, CDR2 SAAADI. As DNA, the CDR3 is TGCGCCGGGGCCGCGGGAGGGCCGAATGAGCAGTTCTTC. Encoded protein: CAGAAGGPNEQFF.

This chain uses TRBV29-1 with TRBJ2-4; D may be TRBD2 (5 bases). The CDR3 length is 10 residues. The germline V gene has CDR1 SQVTM and CDR2 ANQGSEA. The V and J ends lost 5 bases and 13 bases respectively, with 12 bases between them. For the CDR3, the DNA is TGCAGCGTTTTTTACGGGATCCAGTACTTC. This gives the protein CSVFYGIQYF.

About this clone itself: This sample also contains other DNA sequences that code for the same CDR3. The chain uses TRBV2 and TRBJ2-3, with 12 bases matching TRBD2. The length of the CDR3 is 17 residues. V lost 4 bases, J lost 1 base, and 6 bases stayed unmatched. In germline, CDR1 is SNHLY, CDR2 FYNNEI. CDR3 bases: TGTGCCAGCAGTGGTCTAGCGGGGGGGCTGGGCACAGATACGCAGTATTTT. Translated: CASSGLAGGLGTDTQYF.

This rearrangement joins TRBV7-2 to TRBJ2-7; D is unresolved. From germline, CDR1 is SGHTA and CDR2 FQGNSA. V dropped 1 base and J dropped 3 bases, with 7 bases sitting between them. The CDR3 covers 13 residues. CDR3 in amino acids: CASSLEGDYEQYF. For the CDR3, the DNA is TGTGCCAGCAGCTTAGAGGGCGACTACGAGCAGTACTTC. The entire variable domain, with the rest obtained from reference TRBV7-2 and TRBJ2-7, is as follows: GAGVSQSPSNKVTEKGKDVELRCDPISGHTALYWYRQSLGQGLEFLIYFQGNSAPDKSGLPSDRFSAERTGGSVSTLTIQRTQQEDSAVYLCASSLEGDYEQYFGPGTRLTVT.

The chain has TRBV27 and TRBJ2-7, with 7 positions matching TRBD2. The CDR3 is 16 amino acids. The J segment lost 2 bases and the V segment lost 5 bases, leaving 12 bases of the junction unmatched. CDR1 is MNHEY and CDR2 is SMNVEV in the germline V gene (reference sequence). CDR3 protein: CASSPLATSWTYEQYF. CDR3 nucleotides: TGTGCCAGCAGTCCCCTCGCGACTAGCTGGACCTACGAGCAGTACTTC.

J is TRBJ1-1 and V is TRBV9; D not resolved. The CDR3 contains 14 residues. Germline V gene data show CDR1 as SGDLS and CDR2 as YYNGEE. V was cut by 0 bases and J by 5 bases, with 11 bases left in between. CDR3 bases: TGTGCCAGCAGCGTAGTACCCGGTTCGACTGAAGCTTTCTTT. Amino acid sequence: CASSVVPGSTEAFF.

The chain couples TRBV6-1 to TRBJ2-2; tentatively, D is TRBD2 (6 bases). V gave up 6 bases and J gave up 1 base, with 12 bases separating them. Looked up from germline, CDR1 is MNHNS and CDR2 is SASEGT. This CDR3 is 15 amino acids long. CDR3 sequence reads: CASSFMGGNTGELFF. DNA of the CDR3: TGTGCCAGCAGCTTTATGGGGGGGAACACCGGGGAGCTGTTTTTT.

This clone has only one observation. The chain carries TRBV30 and TRBJ1-2, with D hard to call. The germline V gene has CDR1 GTSNPN and CDR2 SVGIG (reference sequence). Between the trimmed V and J ends, which lost 0 bases and 0 bases, there was a span of 20 bases. The CDR3 has 18 residues. CDR3 region: CAWSVPAPVTVTNYGYTF. CDR3 DNA: TGTGCCTGGAGTGTACCCGCGCCTGTGACGGTGACTAACTATGGCTACACCTTC.

This chain joins TRBV28 and TRBJ1-2; 7 bases agree with TRBD1. Germline CDR1 MDHEN, CDR2 SYDVKM. V lost 7 bases, J lost 0 bases, and 5 bases stayed unmatched. This CDR3 has 14 amino acids. This CDR3 reads CASTGQATNYGYTF. The CDR3, as DNA: TGTGCCAGCACAGGACAGGCCACTAACTATGGCTACACCTTC.

The V gene is TRBV19, the J gene TRBJ1-2; TRBD1 agrees at 9 bases. With 9 bases clipped from V and 4 bases from J, the junction kept 3 bases outside the gene matches. From germline, CDR1 is LNHDA and CDR2 SQIVND (reference sequence). This CDR3 is 12 amino acids long. This CDR3 is CASTGGFYGYTF. The CDR3 region has the DNA TGTGCCAGCACAGGGGGCTTCTATGGCTACACCTTC. The entire variable domain, with the rest obtained from reference TRBV19 and TRBJ1-2, is as follows: DGGITQSPKYLFRKEGQNVTLSCEQNLNHDAMYWYRQDPGQGLRLIYYSQIVNDFQKGDIAEGYSVSREKKESFPLTVTSAQKNPTAFYLCASTGGFYGYTFGSGTRLTVV.

This sequence joins TRBV7-2 and TRBJ2-5; 9 bases line up with TRBD2. The CDR3 has 16 residues. V shed 7 bases, J shed 4 bases, and the junction held 13 bases outside the gene matches. Germline-derived CDR1 and CDR2 are SGHTA and FQGNSA. CDR3 sequence: CASTEGWRGGTETQYF. The CDR3 DNA reads as TGTGCCAGCACCGAAGGGTGGCGGGGGGGCACAGAGACCCAGTACTTC.

The J gene is TRBJ2-5, the V gene TRBV9, with TRBD2 identical over 8 bases. Germline assignment: CDR1 SGDLS and CDR2 YYNGEE. The CDR3 spans 17 residues. The V gene end was trimmed by 2 bases and the J gene end by 4 bases; junction bases not matched to a gene: 13. In nucleotides, the CDR3 is TGTGCCAGCAGCGTGTCGAGCGGGAGAGGGATGGGAGAGACCCAGTACTTC. The encoded protein is CASSVSSGRGMGETQYF.

J is TRBJ2-3 and V is TRBV2, with 8 positions matching TRBD2. J gave up 2 bases and V 7 bases, and 17 bases lay outside the gene matches. The germline gives CDR1 SNHLY, CDR2 FYNNEI. The CDR3 runs to 18 residues. CDR3 loop: CASMQGTSSIPPTDTQYF. CDR3 coding DNA: TGTGCCAGCATGCAGGGGACTAGTTCGATTCCCCCCACAGATACGCAGTATTTT.

The chain couples TRBV29-1 to TRBJ2-1; D not resolved. CDR3 size: 12 residues. Trimming took 7 bases from V and 4 from J, leaving 11 bases between them. Germline-derived CDR1 and CDR2 are SQVTM and ANQGSEA. The CDR3 is CSAEAGYNEQFF. The CDR3 bases are TGCAGCGCCGAGGCAGGTTACAATGAGCAGTTCTTC.

The chain has TRBV6-5 and TRBJ1-1; unclear D gene. The CDR3 has 13 amino acids. Germline values: CDR1 MNHEY, CDR2 SVGAGI. V was pared by 5 bases and J by 1 base, with 8 bases between. The CDR3 is CASSPVPNTEAFF. CDR3 DNA: TGTGCCAGCAGTCCTGTCCCGAACACTGAAGCTTTCTTT.

The chain is built from TRBV18 and TRBJ2-7; no clear D gene. The germline V and J ends were trimmed by 0 bases and 3 bases, with 15 bases remaining between them. The germline gives CDR1 KGHSH, CDR2 LQKENI. The CDR3 extends over 16 amino acids. CDR3 nucleotide sequence: TGTGCCAGCTCACCACCAGGGCGAACTTCTTTCTACGAGCAGTACTTC. It is translated as CASSPPGRTSFYEQYF.